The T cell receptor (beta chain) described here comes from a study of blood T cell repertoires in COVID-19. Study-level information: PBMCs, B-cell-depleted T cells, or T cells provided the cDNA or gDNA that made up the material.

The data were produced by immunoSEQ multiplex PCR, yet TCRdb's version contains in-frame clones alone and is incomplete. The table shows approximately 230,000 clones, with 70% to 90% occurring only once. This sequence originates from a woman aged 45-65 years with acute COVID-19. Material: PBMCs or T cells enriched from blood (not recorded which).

This CDR3 is CASSSHTNYGYTF. CDR3 in DNA: TGTGCCAGCAGTTCCCACACCAACTATGGCTACACCTTC. This chain connects TRBV28 to TRBJ1-2, with unresolved D. Trimming removed 4 bases at V and 2 bases at J, with 8 bases between. Germline CDR1 and CDR2: MDHEN and SYDVKM. This CDR3 contains 13 residues.